This T cell receptor (beta chain) was sequenced in a study of cytomegalovirus exposure and HLA in healthy donors. PCR was performed using 60 Vbeta and 13 Jbeta primers. Assay: immunoSEQ multiplex PCR; the TCRdb copy retains only in-frame clones and omits some. Here the sample spans approximately 170,000 clones, approximately 80% being singletons. Germline V gives CDR1 SQVTM, CDR2 ANQGSEA. V gave up 3 bases and J gave up 5 bases, with 14 bases separating them. The CDR3 covers 13 residues. This TCR was sampled from a male donor in good health and CMV-seronegative. Input material: PBMCs. The chain links TRBV29-1 to TRBJ2-7; no firm D call. The CDR3 sequence is CSVEGALSDEQYF. CDR3 sequence (DNA): TGCAGCGTTGAGGGCGCTCTTTCCGACGAGCAGTACTTC.